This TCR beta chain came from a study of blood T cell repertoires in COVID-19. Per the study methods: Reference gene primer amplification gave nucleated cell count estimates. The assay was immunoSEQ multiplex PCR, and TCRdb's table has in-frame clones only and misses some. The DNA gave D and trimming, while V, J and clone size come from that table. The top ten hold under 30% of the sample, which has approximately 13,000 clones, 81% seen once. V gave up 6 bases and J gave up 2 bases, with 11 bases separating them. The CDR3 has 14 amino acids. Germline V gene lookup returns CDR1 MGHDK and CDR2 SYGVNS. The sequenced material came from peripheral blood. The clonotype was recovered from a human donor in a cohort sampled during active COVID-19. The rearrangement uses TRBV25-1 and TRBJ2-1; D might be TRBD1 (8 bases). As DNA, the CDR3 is TGTGCCAGCAGACAGGGGGGGGCCTACAATGAGCAGTTCTTC. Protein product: CASRQGGAYNEQFF. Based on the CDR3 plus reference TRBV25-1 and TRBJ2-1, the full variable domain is EADIYQTPRYLVIGTGKKITLECSQTMGHDKMYWYQQDPGMELHLIHYSYGVNSTEKGDLSSESTVSRIRTEHFPLTLESARPSHTSQYLCASRQGGAYNEQFFGPGTRLTVL.